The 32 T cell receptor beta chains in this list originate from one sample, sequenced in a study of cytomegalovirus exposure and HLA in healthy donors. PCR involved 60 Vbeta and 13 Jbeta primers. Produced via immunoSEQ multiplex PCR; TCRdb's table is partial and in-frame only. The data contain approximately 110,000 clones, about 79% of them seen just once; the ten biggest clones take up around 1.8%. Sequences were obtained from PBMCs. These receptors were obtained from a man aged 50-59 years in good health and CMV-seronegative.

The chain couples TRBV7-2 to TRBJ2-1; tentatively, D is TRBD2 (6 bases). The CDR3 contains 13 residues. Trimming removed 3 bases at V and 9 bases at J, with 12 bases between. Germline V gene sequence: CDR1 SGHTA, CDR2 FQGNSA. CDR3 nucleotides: TGTGCCAGCAGCTTCCCACTACTAGCTGAGCAGTTCTTC. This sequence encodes CASSFPLLAEQFF.

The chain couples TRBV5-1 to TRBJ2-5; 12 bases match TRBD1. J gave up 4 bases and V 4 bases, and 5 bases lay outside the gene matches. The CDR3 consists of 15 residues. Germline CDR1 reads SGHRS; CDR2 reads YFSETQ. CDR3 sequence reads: CASSTGTGGLETQYF. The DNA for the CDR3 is TGCGCCAGCAGCACCGGGACAGGGGGCTTAGAGACCCAGTACTTC.

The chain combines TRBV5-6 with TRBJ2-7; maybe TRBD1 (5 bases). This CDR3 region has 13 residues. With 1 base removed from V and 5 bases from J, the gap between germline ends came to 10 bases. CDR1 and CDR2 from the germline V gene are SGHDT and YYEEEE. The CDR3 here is CASSLPGSNEQYV. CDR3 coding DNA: TGTGCCAGCAGCTTGCCAGGGTCGAACGAGCAGTACGTC.

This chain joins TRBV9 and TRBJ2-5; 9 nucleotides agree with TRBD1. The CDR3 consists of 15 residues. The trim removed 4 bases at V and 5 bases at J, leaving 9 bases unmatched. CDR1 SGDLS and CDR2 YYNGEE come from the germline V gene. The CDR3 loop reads CASSFHRGLGETQYF. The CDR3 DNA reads TGTGCCAGCAGCTTCCACAGGGGGCTTGGGGAGACCCAGTACTTC.

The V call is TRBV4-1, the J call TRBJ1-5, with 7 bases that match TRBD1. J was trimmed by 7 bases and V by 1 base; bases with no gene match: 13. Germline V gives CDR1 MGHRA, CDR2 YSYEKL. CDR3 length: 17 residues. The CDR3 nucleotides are TGCGCCAGCAGCCAAGGGGCCGGGAGGGGGCGAAACCAGCCCCAGCATTTT. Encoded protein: CASSQGAGRGRNQPQHF.

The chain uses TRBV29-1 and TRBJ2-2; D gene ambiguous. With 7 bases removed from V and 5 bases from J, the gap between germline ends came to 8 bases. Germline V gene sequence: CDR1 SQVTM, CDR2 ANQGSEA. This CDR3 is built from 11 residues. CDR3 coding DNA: TGCAGCGCCCCAGTAACCGGGGAGCTGTTTTTT. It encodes CSAPVTGELFF.

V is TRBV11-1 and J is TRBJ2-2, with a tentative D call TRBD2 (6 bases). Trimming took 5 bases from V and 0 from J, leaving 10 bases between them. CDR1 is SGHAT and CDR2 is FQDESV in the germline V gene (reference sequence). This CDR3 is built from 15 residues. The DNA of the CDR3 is TGTGCCAGCAGCCCCACTAGCCCGAACACCGGGGAGCTGTTTTTT. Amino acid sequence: CASSPTSPNTGELFF. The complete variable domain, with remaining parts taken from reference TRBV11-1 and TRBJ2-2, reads EAEVAQSPRYKITEKSQAVAFWCDPISGHATLYWYRQILGQGPELLVQFQDESVVDDSQLPKDRFSAERLKGVDSTLKIQPAELGDSAMYLCASSPTSPNTGELFFGEGSRLTVL.

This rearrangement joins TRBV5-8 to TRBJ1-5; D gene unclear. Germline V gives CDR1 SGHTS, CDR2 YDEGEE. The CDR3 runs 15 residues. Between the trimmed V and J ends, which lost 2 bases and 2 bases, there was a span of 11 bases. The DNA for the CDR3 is TGTGCCAGCAGCTTAGGAGGCGCCGGCAATCAGCCCCAGCATTTT. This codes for CASSLGGAGNQPQHF.

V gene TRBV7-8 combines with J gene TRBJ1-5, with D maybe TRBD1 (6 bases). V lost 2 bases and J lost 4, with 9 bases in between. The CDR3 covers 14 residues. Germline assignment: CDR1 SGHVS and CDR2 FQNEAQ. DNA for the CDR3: TGTGCCAGCAGCTTACAGGGGTCGAATCAGCCCCAGCATTTT. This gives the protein CASSLQGSNQPQHF.

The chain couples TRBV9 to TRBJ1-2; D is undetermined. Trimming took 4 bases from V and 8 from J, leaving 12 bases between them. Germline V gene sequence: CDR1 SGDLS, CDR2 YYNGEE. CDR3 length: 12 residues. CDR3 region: CASSPPPGGYTF. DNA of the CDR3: TGTGCCAGCAGCCCCCCCCCGGGGGGCTACACCTTC.

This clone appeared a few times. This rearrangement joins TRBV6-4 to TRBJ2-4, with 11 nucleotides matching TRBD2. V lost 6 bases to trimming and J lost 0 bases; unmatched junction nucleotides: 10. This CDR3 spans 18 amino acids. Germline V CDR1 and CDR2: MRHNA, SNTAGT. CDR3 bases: TGTGCCAGCAGATCTAGCGGGGGGACTTTCTTAGCCAAAAACATTCAGTACTTC. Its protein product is CASRSSGGTFLAKNIQYF.

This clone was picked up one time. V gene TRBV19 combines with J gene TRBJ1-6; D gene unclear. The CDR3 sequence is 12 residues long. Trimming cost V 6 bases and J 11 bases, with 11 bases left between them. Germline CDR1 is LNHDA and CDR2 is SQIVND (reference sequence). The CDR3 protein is CASSVGEAPLHF. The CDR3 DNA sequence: TGTGCCAGTAGCGTCGGGGAAGCACCCCTCCACTTT.

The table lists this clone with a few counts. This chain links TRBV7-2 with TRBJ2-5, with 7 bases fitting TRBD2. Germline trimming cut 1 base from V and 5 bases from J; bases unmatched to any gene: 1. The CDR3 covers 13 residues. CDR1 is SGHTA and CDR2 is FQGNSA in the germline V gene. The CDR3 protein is CASSLEGGETQYF. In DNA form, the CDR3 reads TGTGCCAGCAGCTTAGAGGGAGGGGAGACCCAGTACTTC.

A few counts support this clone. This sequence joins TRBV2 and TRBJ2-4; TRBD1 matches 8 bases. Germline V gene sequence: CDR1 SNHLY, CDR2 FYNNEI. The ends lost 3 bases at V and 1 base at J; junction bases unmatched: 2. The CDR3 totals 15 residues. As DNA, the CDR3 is TGTGCCAGCAGTGACAGGGGGCCCGCCAAAAACATTCAGTACTTC. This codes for CASSDRGPAKNIQYF.

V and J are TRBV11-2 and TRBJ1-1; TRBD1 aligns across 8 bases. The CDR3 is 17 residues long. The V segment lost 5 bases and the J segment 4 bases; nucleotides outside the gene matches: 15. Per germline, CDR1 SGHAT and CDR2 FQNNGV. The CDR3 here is CASSLTGGIIGGTEAFF. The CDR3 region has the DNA TGTGCCAGCAGCCTCACAGGGGGGATAATTGGGGGCACTGAAGCTTTCTTT.

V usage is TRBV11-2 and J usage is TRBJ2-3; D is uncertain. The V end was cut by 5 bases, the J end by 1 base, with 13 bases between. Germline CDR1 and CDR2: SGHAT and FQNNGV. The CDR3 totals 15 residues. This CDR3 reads CASSPWLGGTDTQYF. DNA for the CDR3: TGTGCCAGCAGCCCTTGGCTCGGAGGCACAGATACGCAGTATTTT.

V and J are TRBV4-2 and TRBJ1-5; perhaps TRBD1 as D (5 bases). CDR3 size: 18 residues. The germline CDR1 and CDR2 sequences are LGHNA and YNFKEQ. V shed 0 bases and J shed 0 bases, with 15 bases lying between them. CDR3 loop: CASSQDTDKGRSNQPQHF. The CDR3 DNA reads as TGTGCCAGCAGCCAAGATACAGACAAGGGGCGTAGCAATCAGCCCCAGCATTTT.

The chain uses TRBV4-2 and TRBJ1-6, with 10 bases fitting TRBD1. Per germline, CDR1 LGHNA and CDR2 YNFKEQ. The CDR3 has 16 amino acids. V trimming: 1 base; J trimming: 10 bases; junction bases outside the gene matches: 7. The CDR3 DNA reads TGTGCCAGCAGCCAAGCCCCCGACAGGGGGCAGTCACCCCTCCACTTT. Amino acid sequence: CASSQAPDRGQSPLHF.

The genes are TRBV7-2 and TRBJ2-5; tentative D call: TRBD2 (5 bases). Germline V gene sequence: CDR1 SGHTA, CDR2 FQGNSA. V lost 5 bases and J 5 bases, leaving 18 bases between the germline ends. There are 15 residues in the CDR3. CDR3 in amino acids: CASSGPPGVGETQYF. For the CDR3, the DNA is TGTGCCAGCAGCGGACCTCCCGGGGTTGGGGAGACCCAGTACTTC.

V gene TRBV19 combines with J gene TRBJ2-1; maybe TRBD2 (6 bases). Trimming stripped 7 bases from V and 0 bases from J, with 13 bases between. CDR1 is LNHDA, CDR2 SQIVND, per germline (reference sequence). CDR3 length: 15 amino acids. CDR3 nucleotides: TGTGCCAGTACCCTAGACGGGAGCTCCTACAATGAGCAGTTCTTC. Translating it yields CASTLDGSSYNEQFF.

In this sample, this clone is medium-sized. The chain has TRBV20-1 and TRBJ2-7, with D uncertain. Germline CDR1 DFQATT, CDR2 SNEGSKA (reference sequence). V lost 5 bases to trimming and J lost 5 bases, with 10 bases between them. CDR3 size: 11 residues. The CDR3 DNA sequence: TGCAGTGCTGTCGATGGGCACGAGCAGTACGTC. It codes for CSAVDGHEQYV.

The CDR3 nucleotides read TGTGCCAGCAGCCATACACAGGAACCTGAAAAACTGTTTTTT. Translation: CASSHTQEPEKLFF. This rearrangement joins TRBV4-2 to TRBJ1-4, with a tentative D call TRBD1 (5 bases). Germline CDR1 LGHNA, CDR2 YNFKEQ. The CDR3 totals 14 residues. With 3 bases removed from V and 7 bases from J, the gap between germline ends came to 12 bases.

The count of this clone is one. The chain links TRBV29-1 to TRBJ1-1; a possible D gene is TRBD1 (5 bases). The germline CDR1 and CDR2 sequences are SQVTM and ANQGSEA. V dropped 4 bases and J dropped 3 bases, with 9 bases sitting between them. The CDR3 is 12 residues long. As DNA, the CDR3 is TGCAGCGTTGGGGGCAGGGACACTGAAGCTTTCTTT. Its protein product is CSVGGRDTEAFF.

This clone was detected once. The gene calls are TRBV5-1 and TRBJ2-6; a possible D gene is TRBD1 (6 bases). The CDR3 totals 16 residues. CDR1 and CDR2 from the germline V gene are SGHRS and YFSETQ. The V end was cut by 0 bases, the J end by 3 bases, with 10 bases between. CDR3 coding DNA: TGCGCCAGCAGCTTGGCTGGGGGCGGTGGGGCCAACGTCCTGACTTTC. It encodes CASSLAGGGGANVLTF.

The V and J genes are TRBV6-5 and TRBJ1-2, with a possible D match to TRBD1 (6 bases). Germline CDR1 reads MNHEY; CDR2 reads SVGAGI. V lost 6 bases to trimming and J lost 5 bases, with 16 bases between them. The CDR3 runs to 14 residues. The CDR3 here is CASRAGQLLYGYTF. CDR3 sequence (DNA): TGTGCCAGCAGGGCCGGACAGCTGTTATATGGCTACACCTTC.

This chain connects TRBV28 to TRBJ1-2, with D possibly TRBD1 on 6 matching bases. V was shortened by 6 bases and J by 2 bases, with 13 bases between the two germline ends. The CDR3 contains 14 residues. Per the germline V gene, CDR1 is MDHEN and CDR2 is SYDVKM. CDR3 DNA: TGTGCCAGCAGGTCCGGGACACGGAACTATGGCTACACCTTC. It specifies CASRSGTRNYGYTF.

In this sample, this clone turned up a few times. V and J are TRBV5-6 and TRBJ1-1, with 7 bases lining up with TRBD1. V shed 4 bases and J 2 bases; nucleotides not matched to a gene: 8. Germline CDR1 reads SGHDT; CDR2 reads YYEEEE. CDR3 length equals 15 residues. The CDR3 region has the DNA TGTGCCAGCAGCCAGTACCAGGGGGGAAACACTGAAGCTTTCTTT. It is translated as CASSQYQGGNTEAFF.

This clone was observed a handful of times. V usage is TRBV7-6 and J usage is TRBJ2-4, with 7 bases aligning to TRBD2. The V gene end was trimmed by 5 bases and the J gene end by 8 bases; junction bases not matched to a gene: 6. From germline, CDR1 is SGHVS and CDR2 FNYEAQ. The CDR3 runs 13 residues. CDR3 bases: TGTGCCAGCAGCCTAGGACGGGAGGACATTCAGTACTTC. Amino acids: CASSLGREDIQYF.

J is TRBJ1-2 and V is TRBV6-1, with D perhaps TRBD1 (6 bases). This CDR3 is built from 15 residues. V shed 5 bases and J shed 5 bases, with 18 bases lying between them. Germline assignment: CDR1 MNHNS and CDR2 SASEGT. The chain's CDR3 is CASSKSGGGWYGYTF. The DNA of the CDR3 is TGTGCCAGCAGTAAAAGTGGGGGCGGATGGTATGGCTACACCTTC.

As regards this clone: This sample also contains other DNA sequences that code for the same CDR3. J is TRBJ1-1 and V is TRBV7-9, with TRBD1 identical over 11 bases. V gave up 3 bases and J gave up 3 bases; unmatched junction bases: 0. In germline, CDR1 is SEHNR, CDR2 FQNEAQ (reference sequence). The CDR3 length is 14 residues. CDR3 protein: CASSLGQGDTEAFF. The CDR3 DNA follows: TGTGCCAGCAGCTTGGGACAGGGGGACACTGAAGCTTTCTTT. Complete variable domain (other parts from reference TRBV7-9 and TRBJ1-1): DTGVSQNPRHKITKRGQNVTFRCDPISEHNRLYWYRQTLGQGPEFLTYFQNEAQLEKSRLLSDRFSAERPKGSFSTLEIQRTEQGDSAMYLCASSLGQGDTEAFFGQGTRLTVV.

The DNA for the CDR3 is TGTGCCAGCAGTTCTCAACAGGGAACTGGCTACACCTTC. This encodes CASSSQQGTGYTF. The chain employs TRBV28 and TRBJ1-2; a possible D gene is TRBD1 (6 bases). V was cut by 4 bases and J by 7 bases, with 13 bases left in between. This CDR3 has 13 amino acids. In germline, CDR1 is MDHEN, CDR2 SYDVKM.

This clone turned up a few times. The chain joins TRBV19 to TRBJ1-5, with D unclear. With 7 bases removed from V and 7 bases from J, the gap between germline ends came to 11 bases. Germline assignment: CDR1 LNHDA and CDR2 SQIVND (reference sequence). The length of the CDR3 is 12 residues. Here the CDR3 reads CASNRLAQPQHF. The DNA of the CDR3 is TGTGCCAGTAATCGTTTGGCCCAGCCCCAGCATTTT.